This TCR beta chain was profiled in a study of control samples from healthy donors and cancer patients. V was cut by 7 bases and J by 0 bases, with 7 bases left in between. The CDR3 consists of 12 residues. Germline loops: CDR1 MNHEY, CDR2 SVGAGI. Only in-frame clones appear in the TCRdb table, and some are missing; sequencing was by immunoSEQ multiplex PCR. The sample records about 150,000 clones, about 94% being singletons. Source material: blood. The source of this sequence is a man in his fifties in good health. The V and J genes are TRBV6-5 and TRBJ2-7; D ambiguous. CDR3 nucleotide sequence: TGTGCCAGCACGACGAGCTCCTACGAGCAGTACTTC. Its protein is CASTTSSYEQYF.